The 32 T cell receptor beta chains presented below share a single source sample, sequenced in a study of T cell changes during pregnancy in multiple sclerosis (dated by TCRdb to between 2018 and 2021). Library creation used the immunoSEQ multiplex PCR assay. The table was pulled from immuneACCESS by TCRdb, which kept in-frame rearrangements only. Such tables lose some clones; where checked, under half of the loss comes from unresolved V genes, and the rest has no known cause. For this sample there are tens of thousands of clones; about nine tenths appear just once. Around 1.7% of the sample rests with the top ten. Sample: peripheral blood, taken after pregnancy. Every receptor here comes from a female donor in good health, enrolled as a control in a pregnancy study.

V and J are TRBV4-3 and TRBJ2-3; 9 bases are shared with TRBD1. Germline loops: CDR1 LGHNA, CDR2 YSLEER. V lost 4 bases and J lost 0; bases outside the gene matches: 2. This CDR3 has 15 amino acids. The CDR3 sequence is CASSLGTGSTDTQYF. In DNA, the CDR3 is TGCGCCAGCAGCCTTGGGACAGGGAGCACAGATACGCAGTATTTT.

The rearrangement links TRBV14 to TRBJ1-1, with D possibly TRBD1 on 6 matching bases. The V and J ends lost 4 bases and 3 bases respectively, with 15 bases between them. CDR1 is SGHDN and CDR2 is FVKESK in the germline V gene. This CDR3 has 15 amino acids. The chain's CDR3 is CASSPWGGGDTEAFF. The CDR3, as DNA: TGTGCCAGCAGCCCTTGGGGGGGCGGGGACACTGAAGCTTTCTTT.

CDR3 residues: CASRWTGNYGYTF. The CDR3 nucleotides are TGTGCCAGCAGGTGGACAGGAAACTATGGCTACACCTTC. The chain combines TRBV28 with TRBJ1-2; 7 bases map to TRBD1. Germline CDR1 is MDHEN and CDR2 is SYDVKM. The CDR3 has 13 amino acids. V was clipped by 6 bases and J by 2 bases; unmatched bases: 3.

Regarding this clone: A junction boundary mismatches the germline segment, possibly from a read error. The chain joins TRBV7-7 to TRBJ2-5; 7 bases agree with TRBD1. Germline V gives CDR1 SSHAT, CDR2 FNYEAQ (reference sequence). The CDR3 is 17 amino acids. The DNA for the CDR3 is TGTGCTAGCAGCTTAGGGGACAGCCAACACATCCAAGAGACCCAGTACTTC. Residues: CASSLGDSQHIQETQYF. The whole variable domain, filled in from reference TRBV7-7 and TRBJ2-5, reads GAGVSQSPRYKVTKRGQDVTLRCDPISSHATLYWYQQALGQGPEFLTYFNYEAQPDKSGLPSDRFSAERPEGSISTLTIQRTEQRDSAMYRCASSLGDSQHIQETQYFGPGTRLLVL.

The CDR3 nucleotides read TGCAGCGTAACTAGCGGGGGGGCAGCAGATACGCAGTATTTT. Its protein product is CSVTSGGAADTQYF. V gene TRBV29-1 combines with J gene TRBJ2-3, with TRBD2 matching 13 bases. The trim removed 6 bases at V and 4 bases at J, leaving 4 bases unmatched. Germline V gives CDR1 SQVTM, CDR2 ANQGSEA. The CDR3 runs to 14 residues.

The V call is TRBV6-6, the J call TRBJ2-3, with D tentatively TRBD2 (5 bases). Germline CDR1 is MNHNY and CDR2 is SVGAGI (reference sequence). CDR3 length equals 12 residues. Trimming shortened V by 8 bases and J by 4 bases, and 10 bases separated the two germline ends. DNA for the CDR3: TGTGCCAGCGAGGGATCTCCAGATACGCAGTATTTT. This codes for CASEGSPDTQYF.

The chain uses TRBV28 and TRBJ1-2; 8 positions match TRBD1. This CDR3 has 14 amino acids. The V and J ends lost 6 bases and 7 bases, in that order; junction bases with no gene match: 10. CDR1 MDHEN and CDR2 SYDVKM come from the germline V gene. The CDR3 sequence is CASSTPQGARGYTF. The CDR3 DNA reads TGTGCCAGCAGCACACCCCAGGGGGCCCGTGGCTACACCTTC.

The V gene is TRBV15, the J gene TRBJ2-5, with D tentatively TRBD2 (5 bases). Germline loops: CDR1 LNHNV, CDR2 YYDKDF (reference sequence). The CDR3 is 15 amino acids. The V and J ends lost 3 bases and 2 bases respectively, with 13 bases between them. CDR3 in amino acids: CATSSGRGSQETQYF. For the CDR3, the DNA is TGTGCCACCAGCAGTGGCAGAGGGAGTCAAGAGACCCAGTACTTC.

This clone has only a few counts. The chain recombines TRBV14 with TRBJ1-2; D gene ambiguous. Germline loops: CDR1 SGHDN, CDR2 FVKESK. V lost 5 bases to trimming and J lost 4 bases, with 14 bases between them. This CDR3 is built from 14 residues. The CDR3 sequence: CASSTRSTFYGYTF. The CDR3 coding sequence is TGTGCCAGCAGCACCCGGTCTACTTTCTATGGCTACACCTTC.

The CDR3 DNA is TGCGCCAGCAGCCAAGGGACTAGCGGGGGGGCGAGAGTAGATACGCAGTATTTT. Amino acid sequence: CASSQGTSGGARVDTQYF. The J gene is TRBJ2-3, the V gene TRBV4-3, with 15 bases fitting TRBD2. The CDR3 runs 18 residues. Trimming removed 1 base from V and 5 bases from J; junction bases left unmatched: 7. Germline CDR1 reads LGHNA; CDR2 reads YSLEER.

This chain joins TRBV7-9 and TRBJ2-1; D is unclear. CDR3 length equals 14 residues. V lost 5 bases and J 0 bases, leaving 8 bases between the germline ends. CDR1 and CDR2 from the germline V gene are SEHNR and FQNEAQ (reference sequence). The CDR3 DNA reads TGTGCCAGCAGCCGTGGCGGCTCCTACAATGAGCAGTTCTTC. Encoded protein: CASSRGGSYNEQFF.

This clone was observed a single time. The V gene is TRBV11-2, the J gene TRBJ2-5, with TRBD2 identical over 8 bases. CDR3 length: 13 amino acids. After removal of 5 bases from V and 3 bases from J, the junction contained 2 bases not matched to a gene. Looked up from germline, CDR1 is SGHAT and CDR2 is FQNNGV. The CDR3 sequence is CASSPAGEETQYF. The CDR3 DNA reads TGTGCCAGCAGCCCAGCGGGGGAAGAGACCCAGTACTTC.

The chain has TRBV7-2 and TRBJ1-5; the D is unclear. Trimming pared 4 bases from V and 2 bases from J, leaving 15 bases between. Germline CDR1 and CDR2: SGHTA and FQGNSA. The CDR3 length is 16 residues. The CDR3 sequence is CASSSPLGTGNQPQHF. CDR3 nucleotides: TGTGCCAGCAGCTCCCCCCTGGGCACGGGCAATCAGCCCCAGCATTTT. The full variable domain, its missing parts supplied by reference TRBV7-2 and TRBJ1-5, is GAGVSQSPSNKVTEKGKDVELRCDPISGHTALYWYRQSLGQGLEFLIYFQGNSAPDKSGLPSDRFSAERTGGSVSTLTIQRTQQEDSAVYLCASSSPLGTGNQPQHFGDGTRLSIL.

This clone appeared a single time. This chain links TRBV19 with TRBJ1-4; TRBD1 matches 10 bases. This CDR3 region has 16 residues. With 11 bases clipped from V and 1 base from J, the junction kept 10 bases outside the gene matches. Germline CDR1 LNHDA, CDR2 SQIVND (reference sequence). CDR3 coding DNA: TGTGCCGTCTCCCCGGGACAGGGGATAACTAATGAAAAACTGTTTTTT. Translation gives CAVSPGQGITNEKLFF.

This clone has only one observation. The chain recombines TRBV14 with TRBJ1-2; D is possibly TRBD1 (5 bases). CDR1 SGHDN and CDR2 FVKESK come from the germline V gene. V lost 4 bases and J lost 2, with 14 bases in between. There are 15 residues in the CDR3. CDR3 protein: CASSRRHGANYGYTF. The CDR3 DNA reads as TGTGCCAGCAGCCGTCGACATGGGGCGAACTATGGCTACACCTTC.

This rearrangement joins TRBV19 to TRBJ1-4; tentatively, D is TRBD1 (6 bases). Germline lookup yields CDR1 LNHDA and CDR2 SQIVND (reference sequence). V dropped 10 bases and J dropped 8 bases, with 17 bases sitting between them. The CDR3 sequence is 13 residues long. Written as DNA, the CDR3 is TGTGCCACCAACCGGGACAACGGGGAAAAACTGTTTTTT. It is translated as CATNRDNGEKLFF. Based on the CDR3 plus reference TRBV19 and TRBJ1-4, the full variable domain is DGGITQSPKYLFRKEGQNVTLSCEQNLNHDAMYWYRQDPGQGLRLIYYSQIVNDFQKGDIAEGYSVSREKKESFPLTVTSAQKNPTAFYLCATNRDNGEKLFFGSGTQLSVL.

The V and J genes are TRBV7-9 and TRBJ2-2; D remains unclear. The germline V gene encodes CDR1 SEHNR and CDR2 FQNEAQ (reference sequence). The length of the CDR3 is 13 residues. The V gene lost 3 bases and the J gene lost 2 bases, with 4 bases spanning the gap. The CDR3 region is CASSFFNTGELFF. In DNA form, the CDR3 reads TGTGCCAGCAGCTTCTTTAACACCGGGGAGCTGTTTTTT.

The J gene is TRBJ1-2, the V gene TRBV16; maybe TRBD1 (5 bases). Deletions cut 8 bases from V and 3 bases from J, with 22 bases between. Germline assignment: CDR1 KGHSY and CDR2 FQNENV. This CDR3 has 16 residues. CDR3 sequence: CASASGGLTADYGYTF. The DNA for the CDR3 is TGTGCCAGCGCCTCCGGGGGTCTGACAGCCGACTATGGCTACACCTTC.

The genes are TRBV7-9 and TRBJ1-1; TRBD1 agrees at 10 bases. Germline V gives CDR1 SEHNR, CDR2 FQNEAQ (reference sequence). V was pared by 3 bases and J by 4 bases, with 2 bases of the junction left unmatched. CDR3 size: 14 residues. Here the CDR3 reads CASSLGQGTTEAFF. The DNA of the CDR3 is TGTGCCAGCAGCTTGGGACAGGGGACCACTGAAGCTTTCTTT. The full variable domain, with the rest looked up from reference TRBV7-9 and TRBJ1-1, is DTGVSQNPRHKITKRGQNVTFRCDPISEHNRLYWYRQTLGQGPEFLTYFQNEAQLEKSRLLSDRFSAERPKGSFSTLEIQRTEQGDSAMYLCASSLGQGTTEAFFGQGTRLTVV.

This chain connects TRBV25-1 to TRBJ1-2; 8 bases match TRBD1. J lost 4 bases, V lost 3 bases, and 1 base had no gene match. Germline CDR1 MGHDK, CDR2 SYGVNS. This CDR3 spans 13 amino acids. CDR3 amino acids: CASSEDRAYGYTF. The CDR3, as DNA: TGTGCCAGCAGTGAGGACAGGGCCTATGGCTACACCTTC.

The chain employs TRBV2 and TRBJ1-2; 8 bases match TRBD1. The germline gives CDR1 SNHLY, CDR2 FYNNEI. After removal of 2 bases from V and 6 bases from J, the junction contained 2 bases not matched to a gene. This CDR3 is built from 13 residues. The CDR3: CASSETGGDGYTF. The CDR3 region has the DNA TGTGCCAGCAGTGAAACAGGGGGGGATGGCTACACCTTC.

CDR3 protein: CASSKQGVHGYTF. The DNA of the CDR3 is TGTGCCAGCAGCAAGCAGGGGGTCCATGGCTACACCTTC. The chain has TRBV11-2 and TRBJ1-2; 7 positions match TRBD1. This CDR3 has 13 residues. Germline trimming cut 5 bases from V and 6 bases from J; bases unmatched to any gene: 6. Germline V gene sequence: CDR1 SGHAT, CDR2 FQNNGV.

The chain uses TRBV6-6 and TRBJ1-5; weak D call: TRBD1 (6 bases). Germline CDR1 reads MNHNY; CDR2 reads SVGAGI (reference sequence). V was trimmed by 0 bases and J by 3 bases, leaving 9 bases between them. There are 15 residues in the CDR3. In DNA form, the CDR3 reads TGTGCCAGCAGTTACTCGACAGGTCCCAATCAGCCCCAGCATTTT. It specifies CASSYSTGPNQPQHF.

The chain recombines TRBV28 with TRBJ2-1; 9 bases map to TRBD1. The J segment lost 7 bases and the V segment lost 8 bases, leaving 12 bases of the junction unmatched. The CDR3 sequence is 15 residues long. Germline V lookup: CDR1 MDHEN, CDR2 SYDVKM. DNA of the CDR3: TGTGCCAGCGGACTCGGGGGGACAGGGCAAAATGAGCAGTTCTTC. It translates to CASGLGGTGQNEQFF. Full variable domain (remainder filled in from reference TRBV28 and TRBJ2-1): DVKVTQSSRYLVKRTGEKVFLECVQDMDHENMFWYRQDPGLGLRLIYFSYDVKMKEKGDIPEGYSVSREKKERFSLILESASTNQTSMYLCASGLGGTGQNEQFFGPGTRLTVL.

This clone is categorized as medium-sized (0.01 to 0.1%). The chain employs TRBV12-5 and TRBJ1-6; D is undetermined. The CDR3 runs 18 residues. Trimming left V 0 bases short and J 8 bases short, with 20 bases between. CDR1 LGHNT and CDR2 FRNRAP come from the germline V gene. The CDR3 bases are TGTGCTAGTGGTTTGGTATGTCCTCGGGGTTTTTGGGATTCACCCCTCCACTTT. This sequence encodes CASGLVCPRGFWDSPLHF.

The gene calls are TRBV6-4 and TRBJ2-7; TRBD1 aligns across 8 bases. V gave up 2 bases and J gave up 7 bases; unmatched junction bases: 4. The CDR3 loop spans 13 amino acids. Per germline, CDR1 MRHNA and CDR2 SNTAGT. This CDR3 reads CASSDQTGGEQYF. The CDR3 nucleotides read TGTGCCAGCAGTGACCAAACAGGGGGAGAGCAGTACTTC.

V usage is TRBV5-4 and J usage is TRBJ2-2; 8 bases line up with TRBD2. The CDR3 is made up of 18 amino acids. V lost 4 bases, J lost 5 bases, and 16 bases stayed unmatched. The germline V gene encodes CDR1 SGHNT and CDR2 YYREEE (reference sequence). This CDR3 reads CASSPMGGGLAGTGELFF. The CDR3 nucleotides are TGTGCCAGCAGCCCTATGGGGGGAGGACTAGCAGGTACCGGGGAGCTGTTTTTT.

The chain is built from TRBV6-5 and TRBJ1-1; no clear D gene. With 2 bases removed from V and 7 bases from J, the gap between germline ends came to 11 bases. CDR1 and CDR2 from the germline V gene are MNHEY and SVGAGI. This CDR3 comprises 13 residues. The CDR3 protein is CASSYPGHREAFF. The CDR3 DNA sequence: TGTGCCAGCAGTTACCCTGGGCACCGTGAAGCTTTCTTT.

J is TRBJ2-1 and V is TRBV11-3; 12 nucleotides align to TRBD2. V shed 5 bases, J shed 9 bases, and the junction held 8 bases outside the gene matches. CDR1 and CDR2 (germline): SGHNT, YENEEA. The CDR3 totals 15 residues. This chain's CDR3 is CASSPSGGARGEQFF. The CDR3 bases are TGTGCCAGCAGCCCTAGCGGGGGGGCCCGCGGTGAGCAGTTCTTC. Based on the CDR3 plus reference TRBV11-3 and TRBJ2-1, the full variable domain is EAGVVQSPRYKIIEKKQPVAFWCNPISGHNTLYWYLQNLGQGPELLIRYENEEAVDDSQLPKDRFSAERLKGVDSTLKIQPAELGDSAVYLCASSPSGGARGEQFFGPGTRLTVL.

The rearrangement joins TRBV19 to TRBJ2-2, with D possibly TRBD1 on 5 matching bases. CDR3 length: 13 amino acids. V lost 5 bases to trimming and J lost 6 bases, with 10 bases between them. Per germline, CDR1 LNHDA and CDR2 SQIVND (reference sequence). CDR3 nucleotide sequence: TGTGCCAGTAGTGAAGGGGCTGCCGGGGAGCTGTTTTTT. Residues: CASSEGAAGELFF.

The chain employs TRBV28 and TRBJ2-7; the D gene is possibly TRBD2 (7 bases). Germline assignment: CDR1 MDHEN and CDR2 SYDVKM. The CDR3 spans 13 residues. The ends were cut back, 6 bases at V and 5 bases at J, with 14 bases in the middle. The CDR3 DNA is TGTGCCAGCAGCGGGGGGCAGAAAGACGAGCAGTACTTC. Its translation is CASSGGQKDEQYF.

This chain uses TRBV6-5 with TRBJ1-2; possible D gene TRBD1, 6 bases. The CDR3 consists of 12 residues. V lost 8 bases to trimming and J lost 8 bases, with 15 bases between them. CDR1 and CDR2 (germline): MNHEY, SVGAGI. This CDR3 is CASYASGGGYTF. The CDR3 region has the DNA TGTGCCAGCTACGCCTCGGGGGGCGGCTACACCTTC.